This T cell receptor beta chain was documented in a study of blood T cell repertoires in COVID-19. At the level of the study: Both acute and convalescent COVID-19 samples were obtained from the United States, Italy and Spain. T cells, B-cell-depleted T cells, or PBMCs supplied cDNA or gDNA.

Original methodology: From reference gene primer amplification, estimates of nucleated cell counts were derived. Sequencing used immunoSEQ multiplex PCR; TCRdb keeps in-frame clones, though not all of them. Clone size and V and J calls were adopted from that table, with D and trimming inferred from the DNA. The table shows roughly 57,000 clones, with around four fifths occurring only once. The clonotype originates from a woman aged 70-85 years with acute or convalescent COVID-19. Sequences were obtained from peripheral blood.

Here the CDR3 reads CASSVEGASSSPLHF. CDR3 in DNA: TGTGCCAGCAGCGTAGAAGGAGCCTCCTCGTCACCCCTCCACTTT. The chain is built from TRBV9 and TRBJ1-6; D gene ambiguous. Germline V gives CDR1 SGDLS, CDR2 YYNGEE. The CDR3 contains 15 residues. V was clipped by 0 bases and J by 10 bases, with 14 bases between them.